Detailed here is one TCR beta chain. The sample comes from a study of blood T cell repertoires in COVID-19. In the study overall: Whether acute or convalescent, the COVID-19 samples came from the United States, Italy and Spain. T cells, B-cell-depleted T cells, or PBMCs supplied cDNA or gDNA.

The repertoire was sequenced with immunoSEQ multiplex PCR; TCRdb's copy has only in-frame clones and lacks some. The sample has 110,000 to 150,000 clones; 80% to 90% are singletons. V lost 2 bases, J lost 1 base, and 6 bases lay in between. Germline V gene sequence: CDR1 KGHSH, CDR2 LQKENI. The CDR3 totals 13 residues. The chain is built from TRBV18 and TRBJ2-7; D perhaps matches TRBD2 (6 bases). The sequenced sample consisted of peripheral blood. The sequence derives from a woman aged 55-70 years with active COVID-19. The CDR3 sequence: CASSPAGSYEQYF. The CDR3 region has the DNA TGTGCCAGCTCACCAGCGGGATCCTACGAGCAGTACTTC.